This T cell receptor (beta chain) was sequenced for a study of cytomegalovirus exposure and HLA in healthy donors. Per germline, CDR1 SGHNT and CDR2 YYREEE (reference sequence). The CDR3 sequence is 14 residues long. Trimming cost V 3 bases and J 3 bases; bases outside gene matches: 5. The PCR was carried out with 60 Vbeta primers and 13 Jbeta primers. As originally analysed: As a later analysis found, there were 70 million to 90 million unique TCR beta chains, of which some 10 million were shared. Profiled with immunoSEQ multiplex PCR; TCRdb holds only in-frame clones, not every one. That table is the source of V, J and clone size, and D and trimming were worked out from the DNA. Across 150,000 to 200,000 clones, the top ten clones capture 0.74% of the sample.

The sample comprised PBMCs. The rearrangement links TRBV5-4 to TRBJ2-7, with TRBD1 identical over 8 bases. The TCR was taken from a boy aged 5 to 17 in good health and CMV-seronegative. CDR3 protein: CASSSDRGGYEQYF. DNA for the CDR3: TGTGCCAGCAGCTCAGACAGGGGTGGCTACGAGCAGTACTTC.